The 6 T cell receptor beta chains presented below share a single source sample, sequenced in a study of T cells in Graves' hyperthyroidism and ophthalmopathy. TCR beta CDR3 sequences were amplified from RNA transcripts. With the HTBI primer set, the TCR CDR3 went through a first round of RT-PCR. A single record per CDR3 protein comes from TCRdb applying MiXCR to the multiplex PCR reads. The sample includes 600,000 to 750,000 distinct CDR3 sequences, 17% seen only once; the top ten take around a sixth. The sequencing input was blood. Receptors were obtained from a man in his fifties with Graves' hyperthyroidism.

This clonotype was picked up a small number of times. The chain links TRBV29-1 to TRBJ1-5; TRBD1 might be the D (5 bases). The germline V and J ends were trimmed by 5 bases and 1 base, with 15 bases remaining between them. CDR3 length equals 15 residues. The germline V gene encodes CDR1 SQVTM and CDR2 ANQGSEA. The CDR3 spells CSVRGVGGSNQPQHF. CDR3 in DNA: TGCAGCGTTAGGGGAGTAGGCGGGAGCAATCAGCCCCAGCATTTT.

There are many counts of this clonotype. The CDR3 here is CASSSRRPGNEKLFF. DNA for the CDR3: TGTGCCAGCAGTTCCCGACGGCCAGGGAATGAAAAACTGTTTTTT. This chain connects TRBV27 to TRBJ1-4, with a weak D call TRBD1 (5 bases). The V end lost 4 bases, the J end lost 5 bases, and 14 bases lay between the germline ends. CDR1 and CDR2 (germline): MNHEY, SMNVEV (reference sequence). The length of the CDR3 is 15 residues.

CDR3 in DNA: TGCGCCAGCAGCACGTCGAGCGCGACCTACGAGCAGTACTTC. Its protein is CASSTSSATYEQYF. The V and J genes are TRBV5-1 and TRBJ2-7; no clear D gene. CDR3 length: 14 residues. CDR1 is SGHRS, CDR2 YFSETQ, per germline. V lost 4 bases and J lost 2, with 13 bases in between.

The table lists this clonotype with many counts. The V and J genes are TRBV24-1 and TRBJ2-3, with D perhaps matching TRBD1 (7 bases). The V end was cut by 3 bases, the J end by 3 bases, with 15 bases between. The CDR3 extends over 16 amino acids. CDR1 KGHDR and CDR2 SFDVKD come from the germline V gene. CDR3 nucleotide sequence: TGTGCCACCAGTGATCCGACAGGGAGGTGGACAGATACGCAGTATTTT. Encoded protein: CATSDPTGRWTDTQYF.

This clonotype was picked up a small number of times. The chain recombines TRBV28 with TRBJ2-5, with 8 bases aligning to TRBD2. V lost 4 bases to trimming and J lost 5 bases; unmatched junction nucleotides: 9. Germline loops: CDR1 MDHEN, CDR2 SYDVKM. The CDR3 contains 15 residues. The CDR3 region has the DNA TGTGCCAGCAGTTCCAGACTAGCGCGGCGGGAGACCCAGTACTTC. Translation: CASSSRLARRETQYF.

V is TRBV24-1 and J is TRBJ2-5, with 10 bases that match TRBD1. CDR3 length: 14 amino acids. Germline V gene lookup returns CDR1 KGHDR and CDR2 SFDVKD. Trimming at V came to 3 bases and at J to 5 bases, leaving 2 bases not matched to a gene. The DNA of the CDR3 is TGTGCCACCAGTGATGCGGACAGGGGGGAGACCCAGTACTTC. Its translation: CATSDADRGETQYF.